The rows below give T cell receptor beta chains drawn from one sample of a study of blood T cell repertoires in COVID-19. Some clones are missing from TCRdb's copy, which holds only in-frame ones; the method was immunoSEQ multiplex PCR. The data contain around 320,000 clones, 90% of them seen just once; the ten biggest clones take up approximately 4.1%. Input material: PBMCs or T cells enriched from blood (not recorded which). The receptors originated from a woman aged 30 to 39 who had been exposed to COVID-19. CDR3s include the opening cysteine and the closing phenylalanine or tryptophan. Each record gives: V gene, D gene, J gene, clone size, CDR3 DNA, CDR3 protein. The D gene is left open where the match is weak. Clone size is not always given. Where it is, it says once, few, many or a class for expanded clones.

TRBV9	NA	TRBJ1-5	NA	TGTGCCAGCAGCAAACACGCAGGGGAGGGTCAGCCCCAGCATTTT	CASSKHAGEGQPQHF
TRBV12-3/TRBV12-4	NA	TRBJ1-4	once	TGTGCCAGCAGTTTCCGTCCAGGGGAAAAACTGTTTTTT	CASSFRPGEKLFF
TRBV9	NA	TRBJ1-1	NA	TGTGCCAGCAGCCCCACCCCAGCAGGGGTAACTGAAGCTTTCTTT	CASSPTPAGVTEAFF
TRBV30	NA	TRBJ1-2	NA	TGTGCCTGGTGCCCCTGGCTTGGCTACACCTTC	CAWCPWLGYTF
TRBV12-2	NA	TRBJ2-7	NA	TGTGCAAGTCGCTTAAAGGCCGGAGGGACAGGGGGAGTCGAGCAGTACTTC	CASRLKAGGTGGVEQYF
TRBV5-1	TRBD1	TRBJ1-1	NA	TGCGCCAGCAGCGGGACAGGGGCCCAAAATTTGGTCACTGAAGCTTTCTTT	CASSGTGAQNLVTEAFF
TRBV7-8	NA	TRBJ2-3	NA	TGTGCCAGCAGTTTAAACACGGGTCGCACAGATACGCAGTATTTT	CASSLNTGRTDTQYF
TRBV27	NA	TRBJ2-1	NA	TGTGCCAGCAGATATATCACAGGGTCCTACAATGAGCAGTTCTTC	CASRYITGSYNEQFF
TRBV5-1	TRBD1	TRBJ1-1	few	TGCGCCAGCAGCTTACTCGGGACAGAGAACACTGAAGCTTTCTTT	CASSLLGTENTEAFF
TRBV6-2/TRBV6-3	NA	TRBJ2-6	NA	TGTGCCAGCAGTTCTATACAGTACTCTGGGGCCAACGTCCTGACTTTC	CASSSIQYSGANVLTF
TRBV9	TRBD1	TRBJ1-1	NA	TGTGCCAGCAGCGTCGGACAGGGGAACACTGAAGCTTTCTTT	CASSVGQGNTEAFF
TRBV4-3	NA	TRBJ1-5	NA	TGCGCCAGCAGCCAAGCCCTCGGGGGTGCTCATCAGCCCCAGCATTTT	CASSQALGGAHQPQHF
TRBV11-2	NA	TRBJ1-2	NA	TGTGCCAGCAGCTTAGTTGGGGGGGCTGGCTATGGCTACACCTTC	CASSLVGGAGYGYTF
TRBV6-5	TRBD2	TRBJ2-1	NA	TGTGCCAGCAGTTACTCATCTAGCGGCCTTGGCAATGAGCAGTTCTTC	CASSYSSSGLGNEQFF
TRBV4-2	TRBD1	TRBJ2-7	NA	TGTGCCAGCACCGCGGGGACAGGGACGTCCTACGAGCAGTACTTC	CASTAGTGTSYEQYF
TRBV6-2/TRBV6-3	TRBD1	TRBJ1-2	NA	TGTGCCAGCAGTGCTGACAGGGGTTTGAGGGGCTACACCTTC	CASSADRGLRGYTF
TRBV14	NA	TRBJ2-7	few	TGTGCCAGCAGCCCGCTAAGCTCCTACGAGCAGTACTTC	CASSPLSSYEQYF
TRBV14	NA	TRBJ1-2	NA	TGTGCCAGCAGTCGCCCGGGGGGCTATGGCTACACCTTC	CASSRPGGYGYTF
TRBV27	NA	TRBJ2-3	NA	TGTGCCAGCAAGCGGAGACCGGACAGCACAGATACGCAGTATTTT	CASKRRPDSTDTQYF
TRBV2	NA	TRBJ1-2	once	TGTGCCAGCAGTCGGAAGGGGGTGGTTAACTATGGCTACACCTTC	CASSRKGVVNYGYTF
TRBV7-9	NA	TRBJ1-3	NA	TGTGCCAGCAGCTTAGCGGGGGCTGGAATCCTCTCTGGAAACACCATATATTTT	CASSLAGAGILSGNTIYF
TRBV5-1	TRBD1	TRBJ1-1	few	TGCGCCAGCAGCTTAGGGCAGGGGGCAGCGGGCACTGAAGCTTTCTTT	CASSLGQGAAGTEAFF
TRBV2	TRBD2	TRBJ2-7	NA	TGTGCCAGCAGTGAAACGCAGGGAGGGAAGTCCTACGAGCAGTACTTC	CASSETQGGKSYEQYF
TRBV5-4	NA	TRBJ1-2	once	TGTGCCAGCACCCCCGGAGGGGTTAACTATGGCTACACCTTC	CASTPGGVNYGYTF
TRBV11-2	TRBD1	TRBJ2-7	once	TGTGCCAGCAGCTCCGAGCCGGGACAGCACTACGAGCAGTACTTC	CASSSEPGQHYEQYF
TRBV7-2	NA	TRBJ2-2	NA	TGTGCCAGCAGCTTACAACCAGGCGGGGAGCTGTTTTTT	CASSLQPGGELFF
TRBV7-6	NA	TRBJ1-2	NA	TGTGCCAGCAGCTTTCCCTTGGTCGGGGGATTC	CASSFPLVGGF
TRBV6-1	NA	TRBJ1-6	NA	TGTGCCAGCAGTGAAGAGGCAGGGAGGGTCTCCTATAATTCACCCCTCCACTTT	CASSEEAGRVSYNSPLHF
TRBV29-1	NA	TRBJ2-2	NA	TGCAGCGCGGGGGACATCTACACCGGGGAGCTGTTTTTT	CSAGDIYTGELFF
TRBV6-1	NA	TRBJ2-3	NA	TGTGCCAGCAGCAAGTCTCTAGCTACAGATACGCAGTATTTT	CASSKSLATDTQYF
TRBV7-2	TRBD1	TRBJ1-2	NA	TGTGCCAGCAGCTTAGGAGGGGGCACCCTCGGCTATGGCTACACCTTC	CASSLGGGTLGYGYTF
TRBV9	NA	TRBJ2-2	NA	TGTGCCAGCAGCGCTGACAGAACCAACACCGGGGAGCTGTTTTTT	CASSADRTNTGELFF
TRBV7-8	TRBD1	TRBJ1-2	NA	TGTGCCAGCAGGGGACAGGGGCTTGGCTACACCTTC	CASRGQGLGYTF
TRBV7-2	NA	TRBJ1-2	NA	TGTGCCAGCAGCCCACAGGGACCAGCTGATTTGGGCTACACCTTC	CASSPQGPADLGYTF
TRBV30	TRBD1	TRBJ1-4	NA	TGTGCCTGGAGTGTGCGGACAGGAGGCAATGAAAAACTGTTTTTT	CAWSVRTGGNEKLFF
TRBV5-1	NA	TRBJ1-2	NA	TGCGCCAGCAGCCGAGCAGGGGAAGAGGGCTACACCTTC	CASSRAGEEGYTF
TRBV3-1/TRBV3-2	NA	TRBJ1-3	NA	TGTGCCATTCCGTGGACAGCCTCTGGAAACACCATATATTTT	CAIPWTASGNTIYF
TRBV3-1/TRBV3-2	NA	TRBJ2-5	NA	TGTGCCAGCAGCCAAGAAGTGTTGAGGGAAGAGACCCAGTACTTC	CASSQEVLREETQYF
TRBV6-5	NA	TRBJ1-4	NA	TGTGCCAGCAGGCCCCCCGGGGGACCTAATGAAAAACTGTTTTTT	CASRPPGGPNEKLFF
TRBV2	TRBD2	TRBJ2-5	NA	TGTGCCAGCAGAGTTGACGGGGGGGAGCAAGAGACCCAGTACTTC	CASRVDGGEQETQYF
TRBV11-2	TRBD1	TRBJ1-3	NA	TGTGCCAGCAGCTTAGTGGACAGGCTAAGCTCTGGAAACACCATATATTTT	CASSLVDRLSSGNTIYF
TRBV4-1	TRBD1	TRBJ2-7	NA	TGCGCCAGCAGCCCCGGGGACAGGGACTACGAGCAGTACTTC	CASSPGDRDYEQYF
TRBV4-3	TRBD1	TRBJ1-6	once	TGCGCCAGCAGCCAAGACGGACAGGGGGCTTCACCCCTCCACTTT	CASSQDGQGASPLHF
TRBV5-1	NA	TRBJ2-7	NA	TGCGCCAGCAGCTTGGTGTATGACAGGACATACGAGCAGTACTTC	CASSLVYDRTYEQYF
TRBV6-5	NA	TRBJ2-2	NA	TGTGCCAGCAGTTACGAGGGTTGGGCGAACACCGGGGAGCTGTTTTTT	CASSYEGWANTGELFF